Shown below are 18 T cell receptor beta chains from a single sample sequenced in a study of blood T cell repertoires in COVID-19. Some clones are missing from TCRdb's copy, which holds only in-frame ones; the method was immunoSEQ multiplex PCR. The sample consists of 150,000 to 190,000 clones, 76% of them appearing once. The sequenced sample was peripheral blood. The receptors derive from an elderly woman with acute or convalescent COVID-19.

V usage is TRBV18 and J usage is TRBJ2-4; 10 nucleotides agree with TRBD2. The germline gives CDR1 KGHSH, CDR2 LQKENI. This CDR3 has 19 amino acids. J was trimmed by 5 bases and V by 1 base; bases with no gene match: 14. The DNA for the CDR3 is TGTGCCAGCTCACCACTAAGTCTAGCGGGAGTTCCGGGGGAAAACATTCAGTACTTC. Protein sequence: CASSPLSLAGVPGENIQYF.

This clone has just one count. The chain employs TRBV5-1 and TRBJ1-1, with D maybe TRBD1 (6 bases). The CDR3 length is 14 residues. CDR1 and CDR2 (germline): SGHRS, YFSETQ. V lost 6 bases to trimming and J lost 2 bases, with 14 bases between them. The CDR3 loop is CASTGDNSNTEAFF. The DNA of the CDR3 is TGCGCCAGCACCGGGGACAATTCAAACACTGAAGCTTTCTTT.

The chain carries TRBV12-5 and TRBJ2-1; TRBD2 aligns across 12 bases. This CDR3 comprises 17 residues. Germline loops: CDR1 LGHNT, CDR2 FRNRAP. The ends lost 4 bases at V and 7 bases at J; junction bases unmatched: 11. The DNA of the CDR3 is TGTGCTAGTGGTTCCCTTATACTAGCGGGAGGAAGGAATGAGCAGTTCTTC. This sequence encodes CASGSLILAGGRNEQFF.

V usage is TRBV2 and J usage is TRBJ1-6; 9 bases line up with TRBD1. Germline trimming cut 6 bases from V and 10 bases from J; bases unmatched to any gene: 7. The CDR3 consists of 14 residues. Germline V CDR1 and CDR2: SNHLY, FYNNEI. CDR3 amino acids: CASSLRDRASPLHF. The CDR3, as DNA: TGTGCCAGCAGCCTCCGGGACAGGGCCTCACCCCTCCACTTT.

This clone was seen a single time. V gene TRBV4-1 combines with J gene TRBJ2-2; unclear D gene. V dropped 0 bases and J dropped 4 bases, with 12 bases sitting between them. The CDR3 runs to 16 residues. Germline V gene sequence: CDR1 MGHRA, CDR2 YSYEKL. CDR3 coding DNA: TGCGCCAGCAGCCAAGACCATGCGAGATCCACCGGGGAGCTGTTTTTT. Protein: CASSQDHARSTGELFF.

The chain employs TRBV19 and TRBJ1-5; weak D call: TRBD1 (5 bases). V was clipped by 7 bases and J by 5 bases, with 18 bases between them. Germline CDR1 reads LNHDA; CDR2 reads SQIVND (reference sequence). The CDR3 is 15 residues long. CDR3 bases: TGTGCCAGTAATTTTGGGCTCGGGGGGGATCAGCCCCAGCATTTT. It encodes CASNFGLGGDQPQHF.

This chain uses TRBV27 with TRBJ1-2, with TRBD1 identical over 8 bases. Germline trimming cut 6 bases from V and 8 bases from J; bases unmatched to any gene: 11. This CDR3 spans 14 amino acids. Germline V gives CDR1 MNHEY, CDR2 SMNVEV (reference sequence). The CDR3: CASSHGTGGLGYTF. CDR3 bases: TGTGCCAGCAGCCACGGGACAGGAGGGTTGGGCTACACCTTC.

This clone was picked up a small number of times. V and J are TRBV5-1 and TRBJ2-7; unclear D gene. The germline gives CDR1 SGHRS, CDR2 YFSETQ. V was shortened by 2 bases and J by 2 bases, with 11 bases between the two germline ends. The CDR3 sequence is 14 residues long. In DNA, the CDR3 is TGCGCCAGCAGCTTAGGTGGGCAGACCTACGAGCAGTACTTC. It translates to CASSLGGQTYEQYF.

CDR3 amino acids: CSVKAGGSDTQYF. The CDR3 nucleotides are TGCAGCGTGAAAGCGGGGGGGTCAGATACGCAGTATTTT. This rearrangement joins TRBV29-1 to TRBJ2-3, with 10 bases that match TRBD2. Germline lookup yields CDR1 SQVTM and CDR2 ANQGSEA. J gave up 4 bases and V 6 bases, and 4 bases lay outside the gene matches. This CDR3 is built from 13 residues.

This clone was counted between two and nine times. V gene TRBV30 combines with J gene TRBJ1-6, with D hard to call. Deletions cut 2 bases from V and 1 base from J, with 12 bases between. Germline lookup yields CDR1 GTSNPN and CDR2 SVGIG (reference sequence). There are 16 residues in the CDR3. The CDR3 region is CAWSPTSLSYNSPLHF. The DNA of the CDR3 is TGTGCCTGGAGTCCTACCTCTCTATCCTATAATTCACCCCTCCACTTT.

This clone was observed many times. The genes are TRBV5-4 and TRBJ1-2, with D possibly being TRBD1 (6 bases). CDR1 and CDR2 (germline): SGHNT, YYREEE (reference sequence). Trimming left V 5 bases short and J 3 bases short, with 17 bases between. This CDR3 is built from 15 residues. Here the CDR3 DNA reads TGTGCCAGCAGGGGGGACATGGTCAACGACTATGGCTACACCTTC. Translation gives CASRGDMVNDYGYTF.

The rearrangement joins TRBV18 to TRBJ1-1; 7 positions match TRBD1. CDR1 is KGHSH, CDR2 LQKENI, per germline. This CDR3 contains 16 residues. V dropped 3 bases and J dropped 0; count of bases not matched to a gene: 7. CDR3 in amino acids: CASSPKGQSLNTEAFF. CDR3 bases: TGTGCCAGCTCACCCAAGGGACAGAGTCTGAACACTGAAGCTTTCTTT.

This chain joins TRBV18 and TRBJ2-5, with TRBD1 identical over 7 bases. V shed 3 bases and J 2 bases; nucleotides not matched to a gene: 3. Looked up from germline, CDR1 is KGHSH and CDR2 is LQKENI. This CDR3 is 14 amino acids long. The CDR3 reads CASSPTGQQETQYF. The DNA for the CDR3 is TGTGCCAGCTCACCGACGGGACAGCAAGAGACCCAGTACTTC.

The V call is TRBV7-2, the J call TRBJ2-4, with TRBD2 matching 7 bases. CDR3 length equals 14 residues. Germline V gene sequence: CDR1 SGHTA, CDR2 FQGNSA. After removal of 2 bases from V and 6 bases from J, the junction contained 4 bases not matched to a gene. The CDR3 sequence is CASSLYGGRNIQYF. CDR3 in DNA: TGTGCCAGCAGCTTATACGGGGGGAGAAACATTCAGTACTTC.

In this sample, this clone turned up once. V and J are TRBV5-1 and TRBJ2-5, with TRBD2 matching 11 bases. CDR1 is SGHRS, CDR2 YFSETQ, per germline. V trimming: 5 bases; J trimming: 1 base; junction bases outside the gene matches: 10. The CDR3 totals 17 residues. The CDR3 spells CASSLSLLAGGQETQYF. In DNA, the CDR3 is TGCGCCAGCAGTCTCTCTCTCCTAGCGGGGGGCCAAGAGACCCAGTACTTC.

This clone occurred once. This chain joins TRBV6-2 or TRBV6-3 and TRBJ2-1; the D is unclear. Germline CDR1 is MNHEY and CDR2 is SVGEGT. V shed 6 bases and J shed 5 bases, with 14 bases lying between them. CDR3 size: 14 residues. Here the CDR3 reads CASSPRGPHNEQFF. In DNA, the CDR3 is TGTGCCAGCAGCCCCCGAGGCCCCCACAATGAGCAGTTCTTC.

The chain uses TRBV6-6 and TRBJ1-1, with D possibly being TRBD1 (5 bases). CDR3 length equals 12 residues. The germline V gene has CDR1 MNHNY and CDR2 SVGAGI (reference sequence). The V and J ends lost 7 bases and 7 bases respectively, with 13 bases between them. The CDR3 DNA sequence: TGTGCCAGCAACCCCCAGGGTAGTGAAGCTTTCTTT. This codes for CASNPQGSEAFF.

The chain is built from TRBV2 and TRBJ2-7; D possibly corresponds to TRBD1 (5 bases). This CDR3 has 12 amino acids. The germline V gene encodes CDR1 SNHLY and CDR2 FYNNEI. V was trimmed by 3 bases and J by 3 bases, leaving 6 bases between them. The CDR3 loop is CASSDQGYEQYF. The CDR3 DNA follows: TGTGCCAGCAGTGACCAGGGCTACGAGCAGTACTTC.